These 18 T cell receptor beta chains were all obtained from the same sample, sequenced in a study of blood T cell repertoires in COVID-19. TCRdb's table, derived via immunoSEQ multiplex PCR, lists solely in-frame clones and lacks some. The data contain roughly 120,000 clones, roughly nine tenths of them seen just once; the ten biggest clones take up approximately 8%. Specimen: peripheral blood. Receptor source: a man in his 70s who had recovered from COVID-19.

The chain is built from TRBV5-1 and TRBJ1-1, with D possibly being TRBD1 (5 bases). The CDR3 totals 16 residues. V was trimmed by 4 bases and J by 1 base, leaving 17 bases between them. The germline V gene encodes CDR1 SGHRS and CDR2 YFSETQ. DNA for the CDR3: TGCGCCAGCAGCCCAGATGCGGGGGTAAGGAACACTGAAGCTTTCTTT. Translation: CASSPDAGVRNTEAFF.

The V gene is TRBV7-2, the J gene TRBJ2-5; 7 bases are shared with TRBD2. The germline gives CDR1 SGHTA, CDR2 FQGNSA. Losses at the gene ends were 1 base for V and 0 bases for J; bases not matched to a gene: 2. The CDR3 spans 15 residues. The CDR3 DNA reads TGTGCCAGCAGCTTAGTGGGAGGGTACCAAGAGACCCAGTACTTC. This encodes CASSLVGGYQETQYF.

This chain links TRBV10-3 with TRBJ2-7; TRBD2 aligns across 14 bases. The trim removed 10 bases at V and 5 bases at J, leaving 13 bases unmatched. The CDR3 covers 16 residues. Germline assignment: CDR1 ENHRY and CDR2 SYGVKD. CDR3 in amino acids: CATSRLAGGSTHEQYF. In DNA, the CDR3 is TGTGCCACATCGAGACTAGCGGGGGGGTCCACCCACGAGCAGTACTTC.

CDR3 coding DNA: TGTGCCAGCAGTTCGCTTCGAGGGTTCGTCGGTTCACCCCTCCACTTT. Protein: CASSSLRGFVGSPLHF. The chain has TRBV6-5 and TRBJ1-6; D gene uncertain. This CDR3 spans 16 amino acids. CDR1 MNHEY and CDR2 SVGAGI come from the germline V gene. V was shortened by 4 bases and J by 9 bases, with 19 bases between the two germline ends.

The chain uses TRBV12-5 and TRBJ1-1; 9 nucleotides agree with TRBD1. The V gene end was trimmed by 0 bases and the J gene end by 0 bases; junction bases not matched to a gene: 8. In germline, CDR1 is LGHNT, CDR2 FRNRAP. The CDR3 extends over 18 amino acids. The CDR3 region is CASGLVLGQGPMNTEAFF. The CDR3 DNA sequence: TGTGCTAGTGGTTTGGTATTGGGACAGGGCCCCATGAACACTGAAGCTTTCTTT.

For the CDR3, the DNA is TGTGCCAGCAGCTACTCGAACACCGGGGAGCTGTTTTTT. It specifies CASSYSNTGELFF. The gene calls are TRBV11-2 and TRBJ2-2; D not certain. CDR3 length: 13 residues. Germline V gives CDR1 SGHAT, CDR2 FQNNGV. Trimming stripped 4 bases from V and 0 bases from J, with 3 bases between.

The V call is TRBV5-1, the J call TRBJ2-3, with 9 bases identical to TRBD2. CDR1 is SGHRS and CDR2 is YFSETQ in the germline V gene. V lost 0 bases to trimming and J lost 2 bases; unmatched junction nucleotides: 7. The CDR3 spans 17 residues. CDR3 region: CASSLAALAGSTDTQYF. The CDR3 nucleotides are TGCGCCAGCAGCTTGGCGGCCCTAGCGGGGTCCACAGATACGCAGTATTTT.

The J gene is TRBJ2-2, the V gene TRBV14; D call uncertain. The germline gives CDR1 SGHDN, CDR2 FVKESK. Trimming took 2 bases from V and 6 from J, leaving 16 bases between them. The CDR3 runs 16 residues. This CDR3 is CASSQLVLHNAGELFF. Here the CDR3 DNA reads TGTGCCAGCAGCCAACTAGTTCTCCATAATGCCGGGGAGCTGTTTTTT.

This chain uses TRBV10-3 with TRBJ2-3, with a tentative D call TRBD1 (5 bases). CDR1 ENHRY and CDR2 SYGVKD come from the germline V gene. This CDR3 spans 15 amino acids. Trimming stripped 6 bases from V and 3 bases from J, with 16 bases between. For the CDR3, the DNA is TGTGCCATCAGCCCCCGACAGTACAATACAGATACGCAGTATTTT. Translating gives CAISPRQYNTDTQYF.

The chain uses TRBV5-1 and TRBJ2-3, with 9 bases identical to TRBD1. The V and J ends lost 3 bases and 2 bases, in that order; junction bases with no gene match: 13. Germline assignment: CDR1 SGHRS and CDR2 YFSETQ. The CDR3 contains 18 residues. The CDR3 DNA sequence: TGCGCCAGCAGCTCCGGGACAGGGTCCCACTCCTCCACAGATACGCAGTATTTT. This encodes CASSSGTGSHSSTDTQYF.

The J gene is TRBJ1-2, the V gene TRBV18; unclear D gene. CDR1 and CDR2 (germline): KGHSH, LQKENI. The CDR3 is 13 residues long. Trimming took 3 bases from V and 3 from J, leaving 8 bases between them. The CDR3: CASSPAVHYGYTF. The CDR3 DNA sequence: TGTGCCAGCTCACCGGCAGTACACTATGGCTACACCTTC. Combining the CDR3 with reference TRBV18 and TRBJ1-2 gives the whole variable domain NAGVMQNPRHLVRRRGQEARLRCSPMKGHSHVYWYRQLPEEGLKFMVYLQKENIIDESGMPKERFSAEFPKEGPSILRIQQVVRGDSAAYFCASSPAVHYGYTFGSGTRLTVV.

This clone occurred a few times. This rearrangement joins TRBV6-1 to TRBJ2-3, with 12 bases matching TRBD2. The V gene end was trimmed by 2 bases and the J gene end by 5 bases; junction bases not matched to a gene: 2. Per germline, CDR1 MNHNS and CDR2 SASEGT. This CDR3 contains 15 residues. The DNA of the CDR3 is TGTGCCAGCAGTGAACTAGCGGGGGGGCAAGATACGCAGTATTTT. Protein product: CASSELAGGQDTQYF.

This rearrangement joins TRBV6-4 to TRBJ1-2; the D gene is possibly TRBD1 (5 bases). Trimming removed 3 bases at V and 6 bases at J, with 11 bases between. Germline CDR1 is MRHNA and CDR2 is SNTAGT. The CDR3 runs 13 residues. The CDR3 nucleotides are TGTGCCAGCAGTGAGAGACAGCTCCATGGCTACACCTTC. Protein product: CASSERQLHGYTF.

This chain links TRBV5-1 with TRBJ2-1; 7 bases match TRBD2. J gave up 3 bases and V 0 bases, and 3 bases lay outside the gene matches. CDR3 size: 15 residues. Germline CDR1 reads SGHRS; CDR2 reads YFSETQ. This chain's CDR3 is CASSLGLAVYNEQFF. The CDR3 DNA is TGCGCCAGCAGCTTGGGGCTAGCGGTCTACAATGAGCAGTTCTTC.

V and J are TRBV7-7 and TRBJ2-3; 15 nucleotides align to TRBD2. The ends lost 5 bases at V and 0 bases at J; junction bases unmatched: 9. Germline V CDR1 and CDR2: SSHAT, FNYEAQ (reference sequence). This CDR3 spans 19 amino acids. The CDR3 DNA sequence: TGTGCCAGCAGCCCGGTGCGCGGGACTAGCGGGGGGAGCACAGATACGCAGTATTTT. Encoded protein: CASSPVRGTSGGSTDTQYF.

This rearrangement joins TRBV14 to TRBJ2-1; the D gene is possibly TRBD2 (7 bases). The CDR3 totals 15 residues. Trimming removed 4 bases at V and 7 bases at J, with 17 bases between. The germline gives CDR1 SGHDN, CDR2 FVKESK. As DNA, the CDR3 is TGTGCCAGCAGCCCTGGGGGGGCAGGGTGGAATGAGCAGTTCTTC. Translating gives CASSPGGAGWNEQFF. The full variable domain, in which reference TRBV14 and TRBJ2-1 provide the parts outside the CDR3, is EAGVTQFPSHSVIEKGQTVTLRCDPISGHDNLYWYRRVMGKEIKFLLHFVKESKQDESGMPNNRFLAERTGGTYSTLKVQPAELEDSGVYFCASSPGGAGWNEQFFGPGTRLTVL.

The rearrangement links TRBV9 to TRBJ2-7, with D possibly being TRBD1 (6 bases). The germline V gene has CDR1 SGDLS and CDR2 YYNGEE. Trimming removed 4 bases at V and 5 bases at J, with 19 bases between. The CDR3 has 15 amino acids. The CDR3 DNA is TGTGCCAGCAGCCCTCTCCTGGGGGCAAGGAACGAGCAGTACTTC. It translates to CASSPLLGARNEQYF.

The chain recombines TRBV7-2 with TRBJ2-3; 7 bases line up with TRBD2. The CDR3 sequence is 16 residues long. The V segment lost 4 bases and the J segment 0 bases; nucleotides outside the gene matches: 7. The germline gives CDR1 SGHTA, CDR2 FQGNSA. This CDR3 is CASSSRGRTSTDTQYF. DNA for the CDR3: TGTGCCAGCAGCTCGCGCGGGAGAACTAGCACAGATACGCAGTATTTT.